This TCR beta chain originates from a study of blood T cell repertoires in COVID-19. Turning to the study itself: Acute and convalescent COVID-19 samples came from the United States, Italy and Spain. The cDNA or gDNA used as material had been derived from T cells, B-cell-depleted T cells, or PBMCs.

In the authors' workflow: Amplification of reference gene primers was used by the study to estimate nucleated cell counts. TCRdb's copy holds only in-frame clones and misses some; the assay was immunoSEQ multiplex PCR. That table supplies the V and J calls and clone size; D and trimming were determined from the DNA. The sample lists 35,000 to 45,000 clones, about 81% occurring once. Deletions cut 5 bases from V and 4 bases from J, with 15 bases between. The CDR3 has 15 residues. Germline V gives CDR1 SGHRS, CDR2 YFSETQ. The sequenced sample consisted of peripheral blood. This TCR was sampled from a human donor in a cohort sampled during active or convalescent COVID-19. The donor label of this sample is uncertain. This rearrangement joins TRBV5-1 to TRBJ2-2; D might be TRBD1 (5 bases). The CDR3 sequence is CASRFVQGSTGELFF. CDR3 nucleotide sequence: TGCGCCAGCAGGTTCGTTCAGGGAAGCACCGGGGAGCTGTTTTTT.